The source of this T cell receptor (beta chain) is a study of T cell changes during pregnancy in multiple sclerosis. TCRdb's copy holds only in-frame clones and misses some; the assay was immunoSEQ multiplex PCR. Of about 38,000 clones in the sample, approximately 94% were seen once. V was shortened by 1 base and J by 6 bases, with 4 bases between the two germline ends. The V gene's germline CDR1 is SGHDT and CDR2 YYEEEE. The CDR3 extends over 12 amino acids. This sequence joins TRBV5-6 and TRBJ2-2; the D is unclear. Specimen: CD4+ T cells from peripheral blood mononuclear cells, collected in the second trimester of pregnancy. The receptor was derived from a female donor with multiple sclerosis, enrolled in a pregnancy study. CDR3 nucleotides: TGTGCCAGCAGCTTGTTCTCCGGGGAGCTGTTTTTT. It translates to CASSLFSGELFF.